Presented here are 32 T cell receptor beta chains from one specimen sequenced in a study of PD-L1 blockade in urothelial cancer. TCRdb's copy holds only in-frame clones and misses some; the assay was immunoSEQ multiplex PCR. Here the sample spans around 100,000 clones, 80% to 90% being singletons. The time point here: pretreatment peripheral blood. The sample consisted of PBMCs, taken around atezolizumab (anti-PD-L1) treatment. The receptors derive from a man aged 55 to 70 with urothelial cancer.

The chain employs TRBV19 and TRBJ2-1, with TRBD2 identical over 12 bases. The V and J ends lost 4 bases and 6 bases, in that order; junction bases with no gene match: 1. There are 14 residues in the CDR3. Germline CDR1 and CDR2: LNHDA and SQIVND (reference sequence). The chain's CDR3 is CASSTSGGANEQFF. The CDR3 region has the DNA TGTGCCAGTAGTACTAGCGGGGGGGCCAATGAGCAGTTCTTC. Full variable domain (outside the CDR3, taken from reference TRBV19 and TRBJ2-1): DGGITQSPKYLFRKEGQNVTLSCEQNLNHDAMYWYRQDPGQGLRLIYYSQIVNDFQKGDIAEGYSVSREKKESFPLTVTSAQKNPTAFYLCASSTSGGANEQFFGPGTRLTVL.

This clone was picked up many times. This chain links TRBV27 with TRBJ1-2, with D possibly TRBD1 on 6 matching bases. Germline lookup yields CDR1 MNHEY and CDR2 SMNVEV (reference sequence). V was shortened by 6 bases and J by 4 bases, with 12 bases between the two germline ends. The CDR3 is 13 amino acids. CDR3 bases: TGTGCCAGCAGGATGGGACACCTCTATGGCTACACCTTC. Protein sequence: CASRMGHLYGYTF.

The CDR3 reads CASSQEGTDYNEQFF. CDR3 in DNA: TGCGCCAGCAGCCAAGAAGGGACAGACTACAATGAGCAGTTCTTC. The chain joins TRBV4-3 to TRBJ2-1; 7 nucleotides agree with TRBD1. The CDR3 covers 15 residues. The junction had 2 bases not matched to a gene; V was cut back by 0 bases and J by 3 bases. Per germline, CDR1 LGHNA and CDR2 YSLEER.

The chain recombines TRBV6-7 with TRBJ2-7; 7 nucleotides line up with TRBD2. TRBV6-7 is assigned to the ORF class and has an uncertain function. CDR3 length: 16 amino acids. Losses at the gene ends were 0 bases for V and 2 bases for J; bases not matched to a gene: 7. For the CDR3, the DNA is TGTGCCAGCAGTTACTCACGGGGGGTAAGGGCCTACGAGCAGTACTTC. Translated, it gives CASSYSRGVRAYEQYF.

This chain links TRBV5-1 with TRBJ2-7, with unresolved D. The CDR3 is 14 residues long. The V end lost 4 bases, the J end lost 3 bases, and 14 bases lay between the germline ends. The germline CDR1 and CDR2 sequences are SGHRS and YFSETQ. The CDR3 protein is CASSRERSGYEQYF. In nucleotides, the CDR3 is TGCGCCAGCAGCAGAGAGCGCTCGGGCTACGAGCAGTACTTC.

CDR3 coding DNA: TGCGCCAGCAGCTTGGTGAGCGTAGACAATGAGCAGTTCTTC. Translation gives CASSLVSVDNEQFF. The rearrangement joins TRBV5-1 to TRBJ2-1; D gene uncertain. The ends were cut back, 0 bases at V and 5 bases at J, with 9 bases in the middle. Germline CDR1 and CDR2: SGHRS and YFSETQ. The length of the CDR3 is 14 residues.

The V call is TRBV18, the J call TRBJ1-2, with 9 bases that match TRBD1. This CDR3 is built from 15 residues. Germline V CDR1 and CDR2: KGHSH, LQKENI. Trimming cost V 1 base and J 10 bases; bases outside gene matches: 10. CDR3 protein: CASSPRTGGWEVYTF. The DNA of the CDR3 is TGTGCCAGCTCACCACGAACAGGGGGCTGGGAAGTCTACACCTTC.

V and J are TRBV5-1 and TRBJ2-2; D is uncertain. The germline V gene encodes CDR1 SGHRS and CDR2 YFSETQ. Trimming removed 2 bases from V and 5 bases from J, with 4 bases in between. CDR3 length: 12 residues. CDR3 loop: CASSFQTGELFF. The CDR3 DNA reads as TGCGCCAGCAGCTTTCAAACCGGGGAGCTGTTTTTT.

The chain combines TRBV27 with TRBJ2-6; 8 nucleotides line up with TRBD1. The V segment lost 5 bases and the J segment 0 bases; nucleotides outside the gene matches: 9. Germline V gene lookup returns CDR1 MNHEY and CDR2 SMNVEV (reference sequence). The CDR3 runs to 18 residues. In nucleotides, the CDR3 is TGTGCCAGCAGTCTAACCGGGACAGGCTTCTCTGGGGCCAACGTCCTGACTTTC. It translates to CASSLTGTGFSGANVLTF. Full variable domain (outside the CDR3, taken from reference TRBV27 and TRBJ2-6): EAQVTQNPRYLITVTGKKLTVTCSQNMNHEYMSWYRQDPGLGLRQIYYSMNVEVTDKGDVPEGYKVSRKEKRNFPLILESPSPNQTSLYFCASSLTGTGFSGANVLTFGAGSRLTVL.

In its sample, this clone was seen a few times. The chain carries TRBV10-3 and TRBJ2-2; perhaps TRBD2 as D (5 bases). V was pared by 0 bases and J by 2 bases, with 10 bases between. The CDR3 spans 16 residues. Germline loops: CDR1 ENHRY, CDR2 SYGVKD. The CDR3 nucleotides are TGTGCCATCAGTGAGTCACGGGGAATCAACACCGGGGAGCTGTTTTTT. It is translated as CAISESRGINTGELFF.

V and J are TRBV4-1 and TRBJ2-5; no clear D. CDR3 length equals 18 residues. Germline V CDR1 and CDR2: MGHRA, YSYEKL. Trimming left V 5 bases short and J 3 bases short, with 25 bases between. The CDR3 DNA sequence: TGCGCCAGCAGCGAAACCCCGCCTGGCTCCCAAATCAAAGAGACCCAGTACTTC. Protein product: CASSETPPGSQIKETQYF.

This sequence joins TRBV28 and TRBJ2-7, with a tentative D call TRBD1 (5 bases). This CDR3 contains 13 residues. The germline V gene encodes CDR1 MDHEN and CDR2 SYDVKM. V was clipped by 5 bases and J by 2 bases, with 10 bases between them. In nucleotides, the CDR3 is TGTGCCAGCAGTCCCCGGACACCCTACGAGCAGTACTTC. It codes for CASSPRTPYEQYF. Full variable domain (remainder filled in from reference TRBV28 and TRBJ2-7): DVKVTQSSRYLVKRTGEKVFLECVQDMDHENMFWYRQDPGLGLRLIYFSYDVKMKEKGDIPEGYSVSREKKERFSLILESASTNQTSMYLCASSPRTPYEQYFGPGTRLTVT.

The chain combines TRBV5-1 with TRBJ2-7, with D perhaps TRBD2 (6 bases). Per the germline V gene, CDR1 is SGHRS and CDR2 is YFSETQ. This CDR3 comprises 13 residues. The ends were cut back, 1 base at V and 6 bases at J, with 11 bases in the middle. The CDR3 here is CASSLTQGGEQYF. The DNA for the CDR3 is TGCGCCAGCAGCTTGACCCAGGGAGGCGAGCAGTACTTC. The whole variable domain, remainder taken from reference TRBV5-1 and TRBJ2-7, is KAGVTQTPRYLIKTRGQQVTLSCSPISGHRSVSWYQQTPGQGLQFLFEYFSETQRNKGNFPGRFSGRQFSNSRSEMNVSTLELGDSALYLCASSLTQGGEQYFGPGTRLTVT.

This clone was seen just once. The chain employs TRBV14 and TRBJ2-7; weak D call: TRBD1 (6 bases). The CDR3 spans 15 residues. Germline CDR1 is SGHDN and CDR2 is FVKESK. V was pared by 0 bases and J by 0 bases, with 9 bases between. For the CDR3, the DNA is TGTGCCAGCAGCCAAGAGACAGGCTACTCCTACGAGCAGTACTTC. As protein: CASSQETGYSYEQYF.

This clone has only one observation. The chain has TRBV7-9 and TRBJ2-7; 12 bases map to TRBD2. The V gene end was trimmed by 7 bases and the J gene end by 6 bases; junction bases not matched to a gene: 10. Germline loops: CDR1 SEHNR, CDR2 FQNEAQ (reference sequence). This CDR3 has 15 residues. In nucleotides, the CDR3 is TGTGCCAGCACTATGACTAGCGGGAGAGAGGGCGAGCAGTACTTC. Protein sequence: CASTMTSGREGEQYF.

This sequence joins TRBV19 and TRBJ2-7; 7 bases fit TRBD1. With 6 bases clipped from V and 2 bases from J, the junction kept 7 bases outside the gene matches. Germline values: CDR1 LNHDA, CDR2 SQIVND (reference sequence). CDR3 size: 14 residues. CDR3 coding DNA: TGTGCCAGTAGGGAGACAGGGAATACCTACGAGCAGTACTTC. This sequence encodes CASRETGNTYEQYF.

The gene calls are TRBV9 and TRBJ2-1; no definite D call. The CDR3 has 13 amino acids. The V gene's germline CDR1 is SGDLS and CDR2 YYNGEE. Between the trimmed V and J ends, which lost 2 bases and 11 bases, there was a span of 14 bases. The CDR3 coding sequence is TGTGCCAGCAGCGTGACTCTCAATGAGAAGCAGTTCTTC. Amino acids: CASSVTLNEKQFF.

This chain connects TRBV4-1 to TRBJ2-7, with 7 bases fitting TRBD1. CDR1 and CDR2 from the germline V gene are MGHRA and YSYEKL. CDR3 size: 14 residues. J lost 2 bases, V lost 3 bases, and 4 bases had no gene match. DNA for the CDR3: TGCGCCAGCAGCCATGCCGACAGGGCCTACGAGCAGTACTTC. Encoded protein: CASSHADRAYEQYF.

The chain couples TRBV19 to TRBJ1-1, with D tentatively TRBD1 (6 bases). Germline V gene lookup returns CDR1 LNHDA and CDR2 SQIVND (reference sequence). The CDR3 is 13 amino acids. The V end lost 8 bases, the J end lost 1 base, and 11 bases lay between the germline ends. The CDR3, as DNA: TGTGCCAGTGGCAGGGACAAGAACACTGAAGCTTTCTTT. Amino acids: CASGRDKNTEAFF.

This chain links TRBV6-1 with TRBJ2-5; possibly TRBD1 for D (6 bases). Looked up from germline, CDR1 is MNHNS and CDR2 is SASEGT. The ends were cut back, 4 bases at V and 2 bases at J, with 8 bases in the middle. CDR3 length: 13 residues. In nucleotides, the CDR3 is TGTGCCAGCAGTGTAACAGGGCAAGAGACCCAGTACTTC. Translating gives CASSVTGQETQYF.

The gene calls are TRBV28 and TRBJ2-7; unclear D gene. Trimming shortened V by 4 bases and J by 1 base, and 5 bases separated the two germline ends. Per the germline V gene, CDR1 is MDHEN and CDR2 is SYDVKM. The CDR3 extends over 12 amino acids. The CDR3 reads CASSSGSYEQYF. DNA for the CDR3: TGTGCCAGCAGTTCAGGATCCTACGAGCAGTACTTC.

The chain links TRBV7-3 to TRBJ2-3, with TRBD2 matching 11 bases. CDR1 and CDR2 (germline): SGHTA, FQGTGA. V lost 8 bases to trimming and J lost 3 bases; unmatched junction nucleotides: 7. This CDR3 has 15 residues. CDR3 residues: CASAIGTSGTDTQYF. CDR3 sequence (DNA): TGTGCCAGCGCCATCGGGACTAGCGGTACAGATACGCAGTATTTT.

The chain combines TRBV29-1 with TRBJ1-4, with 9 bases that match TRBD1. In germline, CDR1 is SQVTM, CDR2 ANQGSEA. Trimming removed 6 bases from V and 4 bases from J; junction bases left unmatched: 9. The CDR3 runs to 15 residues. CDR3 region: CSVTSATGGNEKLFF. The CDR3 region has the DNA TGCAGCGTAACATCAGCGACAGGGGGTAATGAAAAACTGTTTTTT.

This CDR3 is CASSLDRKGLTEAFF. In nucleotides, the CDR3 is TGCGCCAGCAGCTTGGACAGGAAAGGCCTAACTGAAGCTTTCTTT. This chain connects TRBV5-1 to TRBJ1-1, with a weak D call TRBD1 (5 bases). The germline V gene encodes CDR1 SGHRS and CDR2 YFSETQ. The V gene lost 0 bases and the J gene lost 5 bases, with 14 bases spanning the gap. CDR3 length: 15 amino acids.

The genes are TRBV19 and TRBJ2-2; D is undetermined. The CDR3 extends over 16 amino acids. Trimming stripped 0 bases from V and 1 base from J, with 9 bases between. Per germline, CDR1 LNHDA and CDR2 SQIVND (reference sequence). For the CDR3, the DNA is TGTGCCAGTAGTATAGATCTCGTGAGGAACACCGGGGAGCTGTTTTTT. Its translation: CASSIDLVRNTGELFF.

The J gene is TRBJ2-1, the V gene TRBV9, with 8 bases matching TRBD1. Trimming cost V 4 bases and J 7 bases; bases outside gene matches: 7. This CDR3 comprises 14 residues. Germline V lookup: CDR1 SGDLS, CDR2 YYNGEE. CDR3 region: CASSLGQGGNEQFF. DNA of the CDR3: TGTGCCAGCAGCCTAGGACAGGGTGGGAATGAGCAGTTCTTC. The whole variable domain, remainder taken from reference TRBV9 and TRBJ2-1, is DSGVTQTPKHLITATGQRVTLRCSPRSGDLSVYWYQQSLDQGLQFLIQYYNGEERAKGNILERFSAQQFPDLHSELNLSSLELGDSALYFCASSLGQGGNEQFFGPGTRLTVL.

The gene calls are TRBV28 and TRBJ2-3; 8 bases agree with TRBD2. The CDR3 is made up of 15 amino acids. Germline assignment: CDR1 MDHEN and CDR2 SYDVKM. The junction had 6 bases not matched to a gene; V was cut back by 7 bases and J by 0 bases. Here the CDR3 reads CASTPSGGSTDTQYF. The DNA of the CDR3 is TGTGCCAGCACTCCCTCGGGGGGGAGCACAGATACGCAGTATTTT.

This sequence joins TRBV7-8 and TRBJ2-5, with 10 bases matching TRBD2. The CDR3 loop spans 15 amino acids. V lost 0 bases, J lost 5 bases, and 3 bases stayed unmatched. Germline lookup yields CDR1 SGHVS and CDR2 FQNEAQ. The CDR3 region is CASSLAELAGETQYF. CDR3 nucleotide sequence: TGTGCCAGCAGCTTAGCGGAACTAGCGGGGGAGACCCAGTACTTC.

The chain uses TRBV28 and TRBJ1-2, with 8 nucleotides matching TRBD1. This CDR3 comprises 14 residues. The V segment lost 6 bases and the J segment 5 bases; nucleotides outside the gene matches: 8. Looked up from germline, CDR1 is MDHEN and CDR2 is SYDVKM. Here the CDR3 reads CASSSPGQGYGYTF. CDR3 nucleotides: TGTGCCAGCAGCTCTCCCGGACAGGGATATGGCTACACCTTC.

CDR3 sequence: CASSLRLAGADTQYF. Written as DNA, the CDR3 is TGTGCCAGCAGCTTGCGGCTAGCGGGGGCGGATACGCAGTATTTT. The rearrangement uses TRBV5-4 and TRBJ2-3; the match to TRBD2 covers 10 bases. This CDR3 has 15 amino acids. The ends lost 1 base at V and 6 bases at J; junction bases unmatched: 5. Germline V CDR1 and CDR2: SGHNT, YYREEE (reference sequence). The entire variable domain, with the rest obtained from reference TRBV5-4 and TRBJ2-3, is as follows: ETGVTQSPTHLIKTRGQQVTLRCSSQSGHNTVSWYQQALGQGPQFIFQYYREEENGRGNFPPRFSGLQFPNYSSELNVNALELDDSALYLCASSLRLAGADTQYFGPGTRLTVL.

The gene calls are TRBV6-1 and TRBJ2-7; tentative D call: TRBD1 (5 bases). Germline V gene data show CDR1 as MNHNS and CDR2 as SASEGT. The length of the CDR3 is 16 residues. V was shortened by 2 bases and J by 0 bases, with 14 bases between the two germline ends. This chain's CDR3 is CASSESGGQISYEQYF. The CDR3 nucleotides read TGTGCCAGCAGTGAATCGGGCGGACAAATCTCCTACGAGCAGTACTTC.

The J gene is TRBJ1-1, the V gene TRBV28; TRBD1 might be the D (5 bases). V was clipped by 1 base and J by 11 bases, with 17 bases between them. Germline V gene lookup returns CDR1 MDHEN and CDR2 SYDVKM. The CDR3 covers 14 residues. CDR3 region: CASSLFPTTGRAFF. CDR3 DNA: TGTGCCAGCAGTTTATTCCCCACTACAGGTCGGGCTTTCTTT.